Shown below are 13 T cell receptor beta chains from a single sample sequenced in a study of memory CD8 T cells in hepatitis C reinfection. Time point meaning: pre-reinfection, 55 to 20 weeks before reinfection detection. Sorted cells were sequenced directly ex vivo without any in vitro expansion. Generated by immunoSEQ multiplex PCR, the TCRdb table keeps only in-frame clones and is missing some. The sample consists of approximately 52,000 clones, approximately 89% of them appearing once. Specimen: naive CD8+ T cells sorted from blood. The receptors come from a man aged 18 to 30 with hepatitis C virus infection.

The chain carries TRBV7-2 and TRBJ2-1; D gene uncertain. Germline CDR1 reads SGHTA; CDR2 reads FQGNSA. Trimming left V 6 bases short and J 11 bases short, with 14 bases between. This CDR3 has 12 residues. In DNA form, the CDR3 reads TGTGCCAGCAGTTTTTCCGGGTCAAAGCAGTTCTTC. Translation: CASSFSGSKQFF.

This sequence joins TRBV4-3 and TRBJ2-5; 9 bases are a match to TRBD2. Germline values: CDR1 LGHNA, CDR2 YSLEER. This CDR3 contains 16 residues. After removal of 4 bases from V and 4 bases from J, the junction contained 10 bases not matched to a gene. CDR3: CASSPWISGGGETQYF. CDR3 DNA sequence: TGCGCCAGCAGCCCCTGGATTAGCGGGGGAGGAGAGACCCAGTACTTC.

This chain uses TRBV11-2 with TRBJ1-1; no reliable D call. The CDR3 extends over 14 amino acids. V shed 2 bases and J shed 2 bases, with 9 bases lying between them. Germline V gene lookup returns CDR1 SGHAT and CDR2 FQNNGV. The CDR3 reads CASSLRVDNTEAFF. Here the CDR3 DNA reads TGTGCCAGCAGCTTACGAGTAGATAACACTGAAGCTTTCTTT.

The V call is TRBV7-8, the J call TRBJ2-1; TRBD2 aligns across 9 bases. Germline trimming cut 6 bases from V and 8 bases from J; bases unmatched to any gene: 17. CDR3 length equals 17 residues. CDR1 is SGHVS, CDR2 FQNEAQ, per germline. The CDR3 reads CASRRSKREAAWDEQFF. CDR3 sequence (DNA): TGTGCCAGCAGACGAAGCAAGCGGGAGGCCGCATGGGATGAGCAGTTCTTC.

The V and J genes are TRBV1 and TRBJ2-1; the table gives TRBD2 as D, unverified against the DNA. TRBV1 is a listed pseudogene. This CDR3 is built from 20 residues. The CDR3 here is CTSSQTTDRRRLASYNEQFF. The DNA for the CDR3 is TGCACCAGCAGCCAAACTACTGACAGGCGGCGACTAGCCTCCTACAATGAGCAGTTCTTC.

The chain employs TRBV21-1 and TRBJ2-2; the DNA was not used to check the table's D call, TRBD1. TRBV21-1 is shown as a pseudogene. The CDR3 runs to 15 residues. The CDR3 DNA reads TGTGCCAGCAGCAAAGTAGGGGACAGCACCGGGGAGCTGTTTTTT. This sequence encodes CASSKVGDSTGELFF.

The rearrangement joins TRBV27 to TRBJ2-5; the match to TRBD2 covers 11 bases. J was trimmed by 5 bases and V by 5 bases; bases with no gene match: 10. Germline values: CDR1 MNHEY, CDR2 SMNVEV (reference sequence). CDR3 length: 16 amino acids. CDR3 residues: CASSPVTSGSGETQYF. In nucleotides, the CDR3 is TGTGCCAGCAGTCCGGTAACTAGCGGGAGTGGTGAGACCCAGTACTTC.

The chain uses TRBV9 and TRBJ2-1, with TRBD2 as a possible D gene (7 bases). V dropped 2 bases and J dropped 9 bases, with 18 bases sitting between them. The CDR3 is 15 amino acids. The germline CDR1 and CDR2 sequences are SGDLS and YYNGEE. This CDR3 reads CASSVFGGPRSEQFF. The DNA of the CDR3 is TGTGCCAGCAGCGTGTTCGGGGGGCCGAGGAGTGAGCAGTTCTTC.

The CDR3 is CASSPTSAYTYEQYF. The CDR3 nucleotides are TGTGCCAGCAGCCCAACTAGCGCATACACCTACGAGCAGTACTTC. The chain joins TRBV14 to TRBJ2-7; 7 bases line up with TRBD2. V trimming: 4 bases; J trimming: 2 bases; junction bases outside the gene matches: 8. Germline CDR1 SGHDN, CDR2 FVKESK. The CDR3 covers 15 residues.

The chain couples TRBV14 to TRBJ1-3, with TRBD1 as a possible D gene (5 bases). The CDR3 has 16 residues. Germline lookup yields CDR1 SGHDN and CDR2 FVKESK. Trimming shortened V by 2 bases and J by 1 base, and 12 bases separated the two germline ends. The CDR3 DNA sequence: TGTGCCAGCAGCCAAAAAACTGGGACTTCTGGAAACACCATATATTTT. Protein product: CASSQKTGTSGNTIYF.

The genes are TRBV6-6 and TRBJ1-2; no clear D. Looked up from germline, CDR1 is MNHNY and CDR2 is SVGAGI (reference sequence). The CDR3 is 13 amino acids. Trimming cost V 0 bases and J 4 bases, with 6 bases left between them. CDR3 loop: CASSYSSAYGYTF. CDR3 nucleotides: TGTGCCAGCAGTTACTCGAGTGCCTATGGCTACACCTTC.

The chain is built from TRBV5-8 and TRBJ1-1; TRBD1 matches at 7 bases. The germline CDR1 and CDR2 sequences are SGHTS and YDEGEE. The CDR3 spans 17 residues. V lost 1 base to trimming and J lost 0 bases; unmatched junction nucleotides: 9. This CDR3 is CASSLRTQGPLNTEAFF. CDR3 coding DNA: TGTGCCAGCAGCTTGCGGACACAGGGGCCTTTGAACACTGAAGCTTTCTTT.

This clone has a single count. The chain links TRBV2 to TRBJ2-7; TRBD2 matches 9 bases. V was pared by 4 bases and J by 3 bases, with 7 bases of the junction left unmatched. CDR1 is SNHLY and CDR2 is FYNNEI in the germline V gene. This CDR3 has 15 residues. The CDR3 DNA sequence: TGTGCCAGCAGTGCGGCGGGAGGGGTATTCTACGAGCAGTACTTC. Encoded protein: CASSAAGGVFYEQYF.